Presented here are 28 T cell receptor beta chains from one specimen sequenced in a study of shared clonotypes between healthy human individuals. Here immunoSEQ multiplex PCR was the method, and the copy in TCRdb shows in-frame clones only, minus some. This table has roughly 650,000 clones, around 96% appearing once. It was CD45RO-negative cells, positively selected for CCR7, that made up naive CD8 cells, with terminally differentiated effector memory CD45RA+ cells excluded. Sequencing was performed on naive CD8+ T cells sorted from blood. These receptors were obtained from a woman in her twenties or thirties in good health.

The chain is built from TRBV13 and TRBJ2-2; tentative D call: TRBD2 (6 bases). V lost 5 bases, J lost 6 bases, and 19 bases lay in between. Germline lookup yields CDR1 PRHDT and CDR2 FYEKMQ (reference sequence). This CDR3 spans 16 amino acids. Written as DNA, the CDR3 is TGTGCCAGCAGCCTCGCTGAGGAGGGAGCTGCCGGGGAGCTGTTTTTT. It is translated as CASSLAEEGAAGELFF.

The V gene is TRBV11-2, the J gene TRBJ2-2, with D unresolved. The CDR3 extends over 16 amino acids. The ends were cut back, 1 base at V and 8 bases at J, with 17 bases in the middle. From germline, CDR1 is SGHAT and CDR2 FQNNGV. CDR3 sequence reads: CASSLGSNPKSGELFF. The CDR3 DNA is TGTGCCAGCAGCTTAGGTAGTAATCCGAAAAGTGGGGAGCTGTTTTTT. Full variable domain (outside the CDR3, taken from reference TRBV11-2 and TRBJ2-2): EAGVAQSPRYKIIEKRQSVAFWCNPISGHATLYWYQQILGQGPKLLIQFQNNGVVDDSQLPKDRFSAERLKGVDSTLKIQPAKLEDSAVYLCASSLGSNPKSGELFFGEGSRLTVL.

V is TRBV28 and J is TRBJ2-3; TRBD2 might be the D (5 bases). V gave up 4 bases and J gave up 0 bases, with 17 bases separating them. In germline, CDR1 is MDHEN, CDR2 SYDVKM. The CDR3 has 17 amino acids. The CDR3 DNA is TGTGCCAGCAGTTCAGACCCGACTACCATTAGCACAGATACGCAGTATTTT. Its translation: CASSSDPTTISTDTQYF.

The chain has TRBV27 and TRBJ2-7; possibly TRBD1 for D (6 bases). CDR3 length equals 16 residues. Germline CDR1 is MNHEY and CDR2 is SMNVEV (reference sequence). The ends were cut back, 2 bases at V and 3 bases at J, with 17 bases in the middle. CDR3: CASSLGGRQVIYEQYF. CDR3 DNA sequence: TGTGCCAGCAGTTTAGGGGGCCGACAGGTTATCTACGAGCAGTACTTC.

The CDR3 protein is CASSQRPRDHNEQFF. CDR3 nucleotide sequence: TGCGCCAGCAGCCAAAGGCCCCGGGACCACAATGAGCAGTTCTTC. The chain has TRBV4-1 and TRBJ2-1, with D perhaps assigned TRBD1 or TRBD2 (5 bases each). Deletions cut 2 bases from V and 5 bases from J, with 13 bases between. Germline-derived CDR1 and CDR2 are MGHRA and YSYEKL. The CDR3 is made up of 15 amino acids.

CDR3 nucleotide sequence: TGTGCCAGCAGCACCGGCCAGGGGGCGGGTGAAAAACTGTTTTTT. Its protein is CASSTGQGAGEKLFF. The rearrangement joins TRBV9 to TRBJ1-4; 8 bases fit TRBD1. The CDR3 extends over 15 amino acids. The ends lost 4 bases at V and 7 bases at J; junction bases unmatched: 9. The germline CDR1 and CDR2 sequences are SGDLS and YYNGEE.

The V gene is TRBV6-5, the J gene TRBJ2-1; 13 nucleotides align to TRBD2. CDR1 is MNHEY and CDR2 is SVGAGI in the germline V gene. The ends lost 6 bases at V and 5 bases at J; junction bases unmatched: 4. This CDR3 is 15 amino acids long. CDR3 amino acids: CASSTGTSGDNEQFF. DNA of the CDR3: TGTGCCAGCAGCACCGGGACTAGCGGGGACAATGAGCAGTTCTTC.

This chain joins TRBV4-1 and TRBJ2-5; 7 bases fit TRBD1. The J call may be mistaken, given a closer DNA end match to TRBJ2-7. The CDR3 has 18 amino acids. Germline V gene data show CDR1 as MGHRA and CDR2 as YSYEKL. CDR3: CASSQAPIRGQFNYEQYF. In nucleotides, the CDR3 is TGCGCCAGCAGCCAAGCCCCGATTAGGGGACAGTTTAACTACGAGCAGTACTTC.

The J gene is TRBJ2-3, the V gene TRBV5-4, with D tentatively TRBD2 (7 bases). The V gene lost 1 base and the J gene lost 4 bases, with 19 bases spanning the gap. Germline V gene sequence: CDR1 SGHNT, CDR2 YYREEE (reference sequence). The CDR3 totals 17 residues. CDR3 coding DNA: TGTGCCAGCAGCTTGTTGAGGGGGGGAGGCCGCGCAGATACGCAGTATTTT. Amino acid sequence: CASSLLRGGGRADTQYF. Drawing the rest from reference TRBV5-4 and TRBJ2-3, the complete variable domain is ETGVTQSPTHLIKTRGQQVTLRCSSQSGHNTVSWYQQALGQGPQFIFQYYREEENGRGNFPPRFSGLQFPNYSSELNVNALELDDSALYLCASSLLRGGGRADTQYFGPGTRLTVL.

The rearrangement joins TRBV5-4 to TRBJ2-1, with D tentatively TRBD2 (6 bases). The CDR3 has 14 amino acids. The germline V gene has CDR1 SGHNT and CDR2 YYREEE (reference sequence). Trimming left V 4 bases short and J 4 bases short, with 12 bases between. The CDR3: CASSQAGTYNEQFF. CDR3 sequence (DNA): TGTGCCAGCAGCCAGGCCGGGACTTACAATGAGCAGTTCTTC.

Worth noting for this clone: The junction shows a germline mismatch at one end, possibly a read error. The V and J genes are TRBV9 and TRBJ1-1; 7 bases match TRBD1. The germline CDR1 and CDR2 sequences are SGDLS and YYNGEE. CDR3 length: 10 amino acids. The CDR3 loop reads CASSGQGETF. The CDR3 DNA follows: TGTGCCAGCAGCGGCCAGGGGGAAACTTTT.

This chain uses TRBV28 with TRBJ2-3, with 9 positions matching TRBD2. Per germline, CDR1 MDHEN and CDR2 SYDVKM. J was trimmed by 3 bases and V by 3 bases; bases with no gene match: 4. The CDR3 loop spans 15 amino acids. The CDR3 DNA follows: TGTGCCAGCAGTTTTTTAGCGGGAGAAACAGATACGCAGTATTTT. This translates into CASSFLAGETDTQYF.

The DNA of the CDR3 is TGTGCCAGCGATTTTAGCGGGAGAGAGGTAGATACGCAGTATTTT. It encodes CASDFSGREVDTQYF. This rearrangement joins TRBV6-6 to TRBJ2-3, with 9 positions matching TRBD2. The CDR3 length is 15 residues. Germline CDR1 reads MNHNY; CDR2 reads SVGAGI (reference sequence). Trimming cost V 8 bases and J 5 bases; bases outside gene matches: 11.

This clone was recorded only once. The CDR3 DNA is TGCGCCAGCAGCCCGGGACAGGTAGTCGACGAGCAGTACTTC. It translates to CASSPGQVVDEQYF. This chain connects TRBV4-1 to TRBJ2-7, with TRBD1 identical over 8 bases. V shed 4 bases and J 5 bases; nucleotides not matched to a gene: 7. There are 14 residues in the CDR3. Germline assignment: CDR1 MGHRA and CDR2 YSYEKL.

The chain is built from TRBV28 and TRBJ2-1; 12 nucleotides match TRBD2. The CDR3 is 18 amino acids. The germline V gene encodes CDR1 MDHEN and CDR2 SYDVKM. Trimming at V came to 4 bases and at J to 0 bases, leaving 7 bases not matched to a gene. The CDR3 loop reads CASSWGTSGLRSYNEQFF. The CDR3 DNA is TGTGCCAGCAGTTGGGGGACTAGCGGGTTGCGCTCCTACAATGAGCAGTTCTTC. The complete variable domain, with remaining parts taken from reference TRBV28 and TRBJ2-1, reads DVKVTQSSRYLVKRTGEKVFLECVQDMDHENMFWYRQDPGLGLRLIYFSYDVKMKEKGDIPEGYSVSREKKERFSLILESASTNQTSMYLCASSWGTSGLRSYNEQFFGPGTRLTVL.

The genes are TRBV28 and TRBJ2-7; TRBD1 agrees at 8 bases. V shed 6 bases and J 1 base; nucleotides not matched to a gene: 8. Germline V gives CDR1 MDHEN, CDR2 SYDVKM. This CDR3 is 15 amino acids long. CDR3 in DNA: TGTGCCAGCAGCCCCGATACAGGGGGATCCTACGAGCAGTACTTC. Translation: CASSPDTGGSYEQYF.

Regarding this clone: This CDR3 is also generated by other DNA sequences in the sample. The CDR3 is CASSFGTEAFF. The CDR3 nucleotides read TGTGCCAGCAGTTTCGGGACTGAAGCTTTCTTT. This chain connects TRBV28 to TRBJ1-1; D gene unclear. The V gene's germline CDR1 is MDHEN and CDR2 SYDVKM. V dropped 3 bases and J dropped 5 bases, with 4 bases sitting between them. This CDR3 is 11 amino acids long.

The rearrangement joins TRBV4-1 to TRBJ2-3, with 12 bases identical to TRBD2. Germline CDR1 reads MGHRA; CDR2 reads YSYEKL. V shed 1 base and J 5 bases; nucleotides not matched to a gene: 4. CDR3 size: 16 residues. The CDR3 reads CASSQGASGRGDTQYF. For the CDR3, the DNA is TGCGCCAGCAGCCAAGGCGCTAGCGGGAGGGGAGATACGCAGTATTTT.

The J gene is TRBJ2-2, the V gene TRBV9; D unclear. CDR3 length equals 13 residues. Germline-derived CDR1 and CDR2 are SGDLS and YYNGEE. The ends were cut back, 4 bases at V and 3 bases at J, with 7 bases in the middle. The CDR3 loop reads CASSSRDTGELFF. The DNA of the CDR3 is TGTGCCAGCAGCAGTCGCGACACCGGGGAGCTGTTTTTT. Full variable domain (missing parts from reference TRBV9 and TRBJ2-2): DSGVTQTPKHLITATGQRVTLRCSPRSGDLSVYWYQQSLDQGLQFLIQYYNGEERAKGNILERFSAQQFPDLHSELNLSSLELGDSALYFCASSSRDTGELFFGEGSRLTVL.

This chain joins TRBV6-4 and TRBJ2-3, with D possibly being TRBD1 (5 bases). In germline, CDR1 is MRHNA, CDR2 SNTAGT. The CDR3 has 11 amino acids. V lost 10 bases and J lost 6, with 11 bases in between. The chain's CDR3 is CATLPGDTQYF. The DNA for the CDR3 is TGTGCCACCCTCCCAGGGGATACGCAGTATTTT.

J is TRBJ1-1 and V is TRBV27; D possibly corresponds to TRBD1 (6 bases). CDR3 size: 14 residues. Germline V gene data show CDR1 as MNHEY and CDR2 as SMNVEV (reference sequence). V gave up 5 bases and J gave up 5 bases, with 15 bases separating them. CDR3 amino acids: CASSPRTVFTEAFF. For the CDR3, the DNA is TGTGCCAGCAGTCCTAGGACAGTTTTTACTGAAGCTTTCTTT.

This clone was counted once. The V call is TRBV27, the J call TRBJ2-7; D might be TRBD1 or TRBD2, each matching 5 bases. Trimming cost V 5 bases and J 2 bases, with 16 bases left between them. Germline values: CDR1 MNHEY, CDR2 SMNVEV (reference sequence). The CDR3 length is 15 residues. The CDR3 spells CASSPGALGTYEQYF. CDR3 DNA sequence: TGTGCCAGCAGTCCCGGGGCGTTAGGAACCTACGAGCAGTACTTC.

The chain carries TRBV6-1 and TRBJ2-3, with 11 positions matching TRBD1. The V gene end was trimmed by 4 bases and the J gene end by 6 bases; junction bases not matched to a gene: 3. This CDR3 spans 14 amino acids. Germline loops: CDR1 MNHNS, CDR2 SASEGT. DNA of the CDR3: TGTGCCAGCAGTGGGACAGGGGGCCTGGATACGCAGTATTTT. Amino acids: CASSGTGGLDTQYF.

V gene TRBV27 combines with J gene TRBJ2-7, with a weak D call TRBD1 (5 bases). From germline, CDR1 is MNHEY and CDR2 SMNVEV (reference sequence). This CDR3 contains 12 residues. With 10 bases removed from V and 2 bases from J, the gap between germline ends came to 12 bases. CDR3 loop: CATISTAYEQYF. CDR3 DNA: TGTGCCACCATTTCGACAGCCTACGAGCAGTACTTC.

Written as DNA, the CDR3 is TGTGCCTGGAGTAGGCCGGGACCTGAAGCTTTCTTT. It codes for CAWSRPGPEAFF. V gene TRBV30 combines with J gene TRBJ1-1; perhaps TRBD1 as D (5 bases). CDR1 GTSNPN and CDR2 SVGIG come from the germline V gene (reference sequence). CDR3 length equals 12 residues. The V end was cut by 2 bases, the J end by 6 bases, with 10 bases between.

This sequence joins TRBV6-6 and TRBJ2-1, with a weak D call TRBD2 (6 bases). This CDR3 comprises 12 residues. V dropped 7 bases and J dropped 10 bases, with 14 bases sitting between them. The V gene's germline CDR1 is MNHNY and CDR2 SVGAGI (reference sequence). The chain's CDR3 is CASNDPGEEQFF. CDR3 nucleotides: TGTGCCAGCAACGACCCGGGGGAAGAGCAGTTCTTC.

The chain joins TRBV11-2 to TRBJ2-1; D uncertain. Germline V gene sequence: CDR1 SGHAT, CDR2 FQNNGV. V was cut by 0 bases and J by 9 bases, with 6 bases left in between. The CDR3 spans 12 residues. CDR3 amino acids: CASSLDGPEQFF. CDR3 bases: TGTGCCAGCAGCTTAGATGGGCCTGAGCAGTTCTTC.

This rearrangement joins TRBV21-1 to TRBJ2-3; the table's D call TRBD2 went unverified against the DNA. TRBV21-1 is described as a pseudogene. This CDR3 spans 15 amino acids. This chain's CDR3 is CASLQASELTDTQYF. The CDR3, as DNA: TGTGCCAGTCTACAGGCTAGCGAGCTCACAGATACGCAGTATTTT.